This note documents a single T cell receptor (beta chain) sequence. Its antigen remains unidentified. The sample belongs to a study of T-cell memory formation after mild COVID-19. TCRdb recomputed calls from the 5' RACE reads with MiXCR, one row per CDR3 protein. The repertoire consists of tens of thousands of distinct CDR3 sequences, with 12% occurring once and the leading ten covering 24%. Study results and caveats: Contracting CD4+ clones sat mainly in CM and EM; CD8+ in EMRA. The study detected some responding clones in pre-infection memory, suggesting cross-reactive memory joined. Later expanders leaned CD4+, whereas day 15 to 85 contracting clones were balanced CD4/CD8. Whether day 37 second-wave clones are SARS-CoV-2-specific was not confirmed.

The CDR3 is 16 residues long. From germline, CDR1 is SGHTA and CDR2 FQGNSA. V was pared by 0 bases and J by 4 bases, with 13 bases between. Sequencing was performed on PBMCs or a T cell subset sorted from them (not recorded which). This TCR derives from a man younger than 30 who had mild COVID-19 (a few samples of this study predate the infection). Cell type and time point are not known. The V call is TRBV7-2, the J call TRBJ2-4, with D perhaps TRBD1 (5 bases). CDR3 sequence reads: CASSLASQGRKNIQYF. The CDR3 DNA sequence: TGTGCCAGCAGCTTAGCCTCGCAGGGCCGTAAAAACATTCAGTACTTC.